A single T cell receptor beta chain is shown here with its context. The antigen is not known. These data originate in a study of OX40 agonist ivuxolimab in advanced cancers. Study-level findings and limits: Circulating CD4+ and CD8+ T cells showed clonal expansion by week 6 at 0.1 to 3.0 mg/kg. The study found among the lowest clonal expansion in partial responders at 0.1-3.0 mg/kg.

Germline loops: CDR1 SGHVS, CDR2 FNYEAQ. With V trimmed by 1 base and J by 4 bases, 5 bases remained unmatched. The CDR3 extends over 16 amino acids. Sequenced by immunoSEQ multiplex PCR; TCRdb stores in-frame clones only, minus some. Among roughly 14,000 clones listed, around 77% were seen once. Anyone with autoimmune disease history or systemic immunosuppression was excluded. Baseline, cycle 4 day 1, and cycle 7 day 1 were the blood sampling points. The material was CD4+ or CD8+ T cells sorted from blood, obtained in a trial of the OX40 agonist ivuxolimab. J is TRBJ2-2 and V is TRBV7-6, with TRBD2 matching over 8 bases. The receptor was isolated from an adult with an advanced solid tumor such as melanoma, head and neck, liver or kidney cancer. CDR3 DNA sequence: TGTGCCAGCAGCTTAGTAGCGGGGACTGGCACCGGGGAGCTGTTTTTT. Encoded protein: CASSLVAGTGTGELFF.